Presented here are 24 T cell receptor beta chains from one specimen sequenced in a study of breast tumors, draining lymph nodes, adjacent tissues. The lymph nodes were axillary draining lymph nodes from breast cancer patients. TCRdb reprocessed the multiplex PCR reads with MiXCR, giving one entry per CDR3 protein. The table shows about 230,000 distinct CDR3 sequences, with approximately 29% occurring only once. The specimen was axillary lymph node tissue. Receptors were obtained from a female donor with breast cancer. Some clones in this sample may be carry-over from other donors' samples.

This clonotype was counted at least ten times. J is TRBJ2-7 and V is TRBV20-1; 10 bases align to TRBD2. The CDR3 is 14 amino acids. Trimming removed 5 bases from V and 3 bases from J; junction bases left unmatched: 7. Germline-derived CDR1 and CDR2 are DFQATT and SNEGSKA (reference sequence). As DNA, the CDR3 is TGCAGTGCTGTGGCCCTAGCGGGAGTCTACGAGCAGTACTTC. It encodes CSAVALAGVYEQYF.

The chain links TRBV20-1 to TRBJ1-1; 9 bases map to TRBD1. CDR1 is DFQATT and CDR2 is SNEGSKA in the germline V gene (reference sequence). The CDR3 is 14 amino acids. After removal of 5 bases from V and 6 bases from J, the junction contained 10 bases not matched to a gene. The CDR3 spells CSAARDRVVAEAFF. For the CDR3, the DNA is TGCAGTGCTGCCCGGGACAGGGTTGTCGCTGAAGCTTTCTTT.

This clonotype was seen at least ten times. V gene TRBV29-1 combines with J gene TRBJ2-1; 10 positions agree with TRBD2. This CDR3 is built from 14 residues. Losses at the gene ends were 4 bases for V and 4 bases for J; bases not matched to a gene: 4. Germline CDR1 and CDR2: SQVTM and ANQGSEA. CDR3 region: CSVVRTSGYNEQFF. The CDR3 DNA is TGCAGCGTTGTTCGGACTAGCGGTTACAATGAGCAGTTCTTC.

The genes are TRBV2 and TRBJ1-4; 10 bases align to TRBD1. Germline lookup yields CDR1 SNHLY and CDR2 FYNNEI. The junction had 11 bases not matched to a gene; V was cut back by 2 bases and J by 11 bases. This CDR3 region has 16 residues. Here the CDR3 reads CASSEPLQDRGEKLFF. Here the CDR3 DNA reads TGTGCCAGCAGTGAACCGCTCCAGGACAGGGGGGAGAAACTGTTTTTT.

The J gene is TRBJ1-3, the V gene TRBV6-1, with D uncertain. CDR1 and CDR2 (germline): MNHNS, SASEGT. Between the trimmed V and J ends, which lost 5 bases and 0 bases, there was a span of 20 bases. This CDR3 contains 18 residues. CDR3 amino acids: CASSHSTSGRSSGNTIYF. The CDR3 DNA sequence: TGTGCCAGCAGTCACTCGACCTCCGGACGCTCCTCTGGAAACACCATATATTTT.

This clonotype was detected ten times or more. The rearrangement links TRBV7-3 to TRBJ2-2, with a weak D call TRBD1 (6 bases). CDR1 SGHTA and CDR2 FQGTGA come from the germline V gene. Trimming left V 5 bases short and J 1 base short, with 11 bases between. The CDR3 loop spans 15 amino acids. The CDR3 region is CASSKDSLNTGELFF. CDR3 DNA sequence: TGTGCCAGCAGCAAGGACAGCCTGAACACCGGGGAGCTGTTTTTT.

This clonotype was detected many times. The rearrangement joins TRBV24-1 to TRBJ2-1; D may be TRBD2 (6 bases). Germline V gene data show CDR1 as KGHDR and CDR2 as SFDVKD. The CDR3 runs to 15 residues. Trimming removed 5 bases at V and 2 bases at J, with 12 bases between. The CDR3 DNA sequence: TGTGCCACCAGTGCTGTGGGAGGAACCTACAATGAGCAGTTCTTC. Its translation: CATSAVGGTYNEQFF.

In its sample, this clonotype was seen many times. The chain links TRBV6-6 to TRBJ2-5; D call uncertain. The CDR3 totals 15 residues. Germline loops: CDR1 MNHNY, CDR2 SVGAGI (reference sequence). V lost 6 bases, J lost 2 bases, and 16 bases lay in between. CDR3 loop: CASSHGVQQQETQYF. In DNA, the CDR3 is TGTGCCAGCAGCCATGGGGTACAACAACAAGAGACCCAGTACTTC.

This clonotype appeared many times. The rearrangement uses TRBV13 and TRBJ2-1; 7 positions agree with TRBD2. The ends lost 0 bases at V and 4 bases at J; junction bases unmatched: 12. CDR3 length equals 18 residues. Germline CDR1 and CDR2: PRHDT and FYEKMQ (reference sequence). Here the CDR3 reads CASSLGGASGKFYNEQFF. CDR3 DNA: TGTGCCAGCAGCTTAGGTGGGGCTAGCGGAAAATTTTACAATGAGCAGTTCTTC.

This clonotype was detected many times. CDR3 amino acids: CSVRRAYEQYF. DNA of the CDR3: TGCAGTGTTCGCAGGGCCTACGAGCAGTACTTC. The rearrangement uses TRBV20-1 and TRBJ2-7; D may be TRBD1 (5 bases). Deletions cut 7 bases from V and 2 bases from J, with 9 bases between. CDR1 is DFQATT and CDR2 is SNEGSKA in the germline V gene (reference sequence). The CDR3 is made up of 11 amino acids.

This clonotype has at least ten counts. The genes are TRBV7-3 and TRBJ2-1, with a possible D match to TRBD1 (6 bases). With 5 bases removed from V and 3 bases from J, the gap between germline ends came to 14 bases. Per the germline V gene, CDR1 is SGHTA and CDR2 is FQGTGA. This CDR3 has 15 amino acids. The CDR3 reads CASSPQGQIYNEQFF. The CDR3 DNA sequence: TGTGCCAGCAGCCCCCAAGGACAGATCTACAATGAGCAGTTCTTC.

Points on this clonotype: A single base separates this from a much larger clone, so it may be a read error. This chain joins TRBV20-1 and TRBJ1-2; D is possibly TRBD1 (5 bases). The CDR3 has 13 amino acids. Germline V gene sequence: CDR1 DFQATT, CDR2 SNEGSKA (reference sequence). Here the CDR3 reads CSARDSGNYAYTF. In DNA, the CDR3 is TGCAGTGCTAGAGATTCAGGGAACTATGCCTACACCTTC.

On this clonotype itself: The limits of the CDR3 on the DNA are not certain, so only TCRdb's listed CDR3 is given. V and J are TRBV6-1 and TRBJ1-4; the DNA was not compared with TRBD1, the D call given in the table. Germline CDR1 MNHNS, CDR2 SASEGT. The CDR3 is 23 residues long, ends included. The CDR3 reads CASSQRGGQDEQYFGPGQEKLFF.

There are a few counts of this clonotype. The rearrangement links TRBV28 to TRBJ2-1; possible D gene TRBD1, 5 bases. V dropped 6 bases and J dropped 7 bases, with 16 bases sitting between them. CDR1 MDHEN and CDR2 SYDVKM come from the germline V gene. CDR3 size: 14 residues. The CDR3 DNA reads as TGTGCCAGCAGCCTAGAAATGGCAGGGAATGAGCAGTTCTTC. This codes for CASSLEMAGNEQFF.

The sample holds many counts of this clonotype. A much larger clone is a single base away; this may be a read error. The chain's CDR3 is CASTSTVLYGYTF. The CDR3 DNA sequence: TGTGCCAGCACCAGCACGGTCCTCTATGGCTACACCTTC. The V and J genes are TRBV12-3 or TRBV12-4 and TRBJ1-2; no clear D gene. With 7 bases removed from V and 4 bases from J, the gap between germline ends came to 13 bases. This CDR3 is 13 amino acids long.

The V gene is TRBV29-1, the J gene TRBJ2-6, with unresolved D. Germline assignment: CDR1 SQVTM and CDR2 ANQGSEA. The CDR3 loop spans 13 amino acids. Deletions cut 4 bases from V and 4 bases from J, with 8 bases between. The CDR3 here is CSVGAEGANVLTF. The CDR3 region has the DNA TGCAGCGTTGGGGCAGAAGGGGCCAACGTCCTGACTTTC.

In this sample, this clonotype turned up once. Possible read error: a much larger clone is one base away. V is TRBV30 and J is TRBJ2-5, with D possibly being TRBD1 (5 bases). Germline V gives CDR1 GTSNPN, CDR2 SVGIG (reference sequence). This CDR3 is built from 14 residues. V lost 5 bases and J 2 bases, leaving 15 bases between the germline ends. CDR3 protein: CAWGPRQIQETQYF. DNA of the CDR3: TGTGCCTGGGGCCCCCGACAGATTCAAGAGACCCAGTACTTC.

This clonotype was recorded many times. The chain joins TRBV5-1 to TRBJ2-7, with D possibly called TRBD1 or TRBD2 (5 bases each). Trimming removed 2 bases from V and 2 bases from J, with 14 bases in between. Germline values: CDR1 SGHRS, CDR2 YFSETQ. This CDR3 comprises 15 residues. CDR3 sequence reads: CASSFGRASTYEQYF. CDR3 DNA: TGCGCCAGCAGCTTCGGCAGGGCTAGCACCTACGAGCAGTACTTC.

The genes are TRBV9 and TRBJ2-1; D remains unclear. Germline loops: CDR1 SGDLS, CDR2 YYNGEE. The CDR3 length is 15 residues. V was shortened by 0 bases and J by 12 bases, with 19 bases between the two germline ends. CDR3 region: CASSVGGRSTDTQFF. As DNA, the CDR3 is TGTGCCAGCAGCGTAGGCGGCAGGAGCACAGATACGCAGTTCTTC.

V gene TRBV6-1 combines with J gene TRBJ2-7; TRBD2 agrees at 9 bases. CDR1 and CDR2 from the germline V gene are MNHNS and SASEGT. The CDR3 has 17 residues. V shed 5 bases, J shed 0 bases, and the junction held 11 bases outside the gene matches. The CDR3: CASSQPVISGSSYEQYF. Here the CDR3 DNA reads TGTGCCAGCAGTCAACCCGTGATTAGCGGGAGCTCCTACGAGCAGTACTTC.

This clonotype was detected many times. The chain carries TRBV2 and TRBJ2-5; the D is unclear. This CDR3 region has 14 residues. V gave up 2 bases and J gave up 5 bases, with 12 bases separating them. Germline V lookup: CDR1 SNHLY, CDR2 FYNNEI. DNA of the CDR3: TGTGCCAGCAGTGAACGTTCCAGGCCGGAGACCCAGTACTTC. It codes for CASSERSRPETQYF.

This clonotype turned up a few times. A much larger clone differs from this one at a single base, so this may be a read error. The V and J genes are TRBV20-1 and TRBJ1-5; 9 bases agree with TRBD1. CDR3 length equals 14 residues. CDR1 DFQATT and CDR2 SNEGSKA come from the germline V gene (reference sequence). CDR3 sequence reads: CSATDRGRNPPQHF. For the CDR3, the DNA is TGCAGTGCTACGGACAGGGGTAGGAATCCGCCCCAGCATTTT.

This clonotype came up many times. The rearrangement uses TRBV2 and TRBJ1-6; possibly TRBD1 for D (5 bases). Per the germline V gene, CDR1 is SNHLY and CDR2 is FYNNEI. With 6 bases removed from V and 7 bases from J, the gap between germline ends came to 16 bases. The CDR3 is made up of 15 amino acids. CDR3 in DNA: TGTGCCAGCAGGGGACCAGCGGGAGGAAATTCACCCCTCCACTTT. Translating it yields CASRGPAGGNSPLHF. The full variable domain, in which reference TRBV2 and TRBJ1-6 provide the parts outside the CDR3, is EPEVTQTPSHQVTQMGQEVILRCVPISNHLYFYWYRQILGQKVEFLVSFYNNEISEKSEIFDDQFSVERPDGSNFTLKIRSTKLEDSAMYFCASRGPAGGNSPLHFGNGTRLTVT.

This clonotype was found many times. The V call is TRBV18, the J call TRBJ2-3, with 10 nucleotides matching TRBD2. Germline V CDR1 and CDR2: KGHSH, LQKENI. With V trimmed by 6 bases and J by 1 base, 4 bases remained unmatched. There are 15 residues in the CDR3. This CDR3 is CASSTGTSGTDTQYF. The CDR3, as DNA: TGTGCCAGCTCTACTGGGACTAGCGGCACAGATACGCAGTATTTT. Based on the CDR3 plus reference TRBV18 and TRBJ2-3, the full variable domain is NAGVMQNPRHLVRRRGQEARLRCSPMKGHSHVYWYRQLPEEGLKFMVYLQKENIIDESGMPKERFSAEFPKEGPSILRIQQVVRGDSAAYFCASSTGTSGTDTQYFGPGTRLTVL.